A selection of T cell receptor beta chains follows, all from one sample in a study of blood T cell repertoires in COVID-19. Clones were read by immunoSEQ multiplex PCR, and TCRdb kept only the in-frame ones, dropping some. Of approximately 74,000 clones listed, 60% to 80% are singletons. Specimen: peripheral blood. The receptor set was obtained from a human donor in a cohort sampled during active COVID-19. CDR3s include the opening cysteine and the closing phenylalanine or tryptophan. Each record gives: CDR3 protein, CDR3 DNA, J gene, clone size, V gene, D gene. The D gene is left open where the match is weak. Not all rows give a size; the values are once, few, many and, for expanded clones, a class.

CDR3aa: CATSYGLNIQYF
CDR3nt: TGTGCCACCAGTTACGGGTTAAACATTCAGTACTTC
j_gene: TRBJ2-4
abundance: .
v_gene: TRBV15
d_gene: .

CDR3aa: CASSLAGQKYNEQFF
CDR3nt: TGTGCCAGCAGCCTAGCGGGACAAAAGTACAATGAGCAGTTCTTC
j_gene: TRBJ2-1
abundance: .
v_gene: TRBV14
d_gene: TRBD2

CDR3aa: CASSPSGHAGEQYF
CDR3nt: TGTGCCAGTTCACCCTCGGGACATGCTGGCGAGCAGTACTTC
j_gene: TRBJ2-7
abundance: .
v_gene: TRBV18
d_gene: .

CDR3aa: CATSGRGPNTGELFF
CDR3nt: TGTGCCACCAGTGGGAGGGGGCCGAACACCGGGGAGCTGTTTTTT
j_gene: TRBJ2-2
abundance: .
v_gene: TRBV24-1
d_gene: .

CDR3aa: CASSERGGTEAFF
CDR3nt: TGTGCCAGCAGTGAAAGAGGGGGCACTGAAGCTTTCTTT
j_gene: TRBJ1-1
abundance: .
v_gene: TRBV6-1
d_gene: .

CDR3aa: CASSLPTGGPYEQYF
CDR3nt: TGTGCCAGCAGTTTACCGACAGGGGGCCCCTACGAGCAGTACTTC
j_gene: TRBJ2-7
abundance: few
v_gene: TRBV28
d_gene: TRBD1

CDR3aa: CASRTGTSGKYNEQFF
CDR3nt: TGTGCCAGCAGAACCGGGACTAGCGGGAAATACAATGAGCAGTTCTTC
j_gene: TRBJ2-1
abundance: .
v_gene: TRBV5-8
d_gene: TRBD2

CDR3aa: CASGTTGAYEQYF
CDR3nt: TGTGCCAGTGGAACGACAGGGGCGTACGAGCAGTACTTC
j_gene: TRBJ2-7
abundance: .
v_gene: TRBV19
d_gene: TRBD1

CDR3aa: CASSTSGGMGETQYF
CDR3nt: TGTGCCAGCTCTACTTCAGGGGGAATGGGGGAGACCCAGTACTTC
j_gene: TRBJ2-5
abundance: .
v_gene: TRBV7-9
d_gene: TRBD1

CDR3aa: CASHKGSSGYNEQFF
CDR3nt: TGTGCCTCACACAAGGGTAGCAGCGGCTACAATGAGCAGTTCTTC
j_gene: TRBJ2-1
abundance: .
v_gene: TRBV19
d_gene: .

CDR3aa: CASSLGGQGGYEKLFF
CDR3nt: TGCGCCAGCAGCTTGGGTGGACAGGGGGGATATGAAAAACTGTTTTTT
j_gene: TRBJ1-4
abundance: .
v_gene: TRBV5-1
d_gene: TRBD1

CDR3aa: CASSTGRSYEQYF
CDR3nt: TGTGCCAGTAGTACAGGCAGATCCTACGAGCAGTACTTC
j_gene: TRBJ2-7
abundance: .
v_gene: TRBV19
d_gene: .

CDR3aa: CASRDLAFGGELFF
CDR3nt: TGTGCCAGCAGGGACCTAGCGTTCGGCGGGGAGCTGTTTTTT
j_gene: TRBJ2-2
abundance: .
v_gene: TRBV6-6
d_gene: .

CDR3aa: CASSSGTVNEKLFF
CDR3nt: TGCGCCAGCAGTTCCGGGACAGTTAATGAAAAACTGTTTTTT
j_gene: TRBJ1-4
abundance: .
v_gene: TRBV10-1
d_gene: TRBD1

CDR3aa: CASSSIRGDSPLHF
CDR3nt: TGTGCCAGCAGCTCCATCAGGGGCGATTCACCCCTCCACTTT
j_gene: TRBJ1-6
abundance: .
v_gene: TRBV7-9
d_gene: .

CDR3aa: CASSWRADNQPQHF
CDR3nt: TGCGCCAGCAGCTGGCGGGCGGACAATCAGCCCCAGCATTTT
j_gene: TRBJ1-5
abundance: once
v_gene: TRBV4-1
d_gene: .

CDR3aa: CASSQEGPGLNEKLFF
CDR3nt: TGCGCCAGCAGCCAAGAGGGCCCAGGCCTAAATGAAAAACTGTTTTTT
j_gene: TRBJ1-4
abundance: .
v_gene: TRBV4-1
d_gene: .

CDR3aa: CASSYQGLDKNIQYF
CDR3nt: TGTGCCAGCAGTTACCAGGGCCTAGACAAAAACATTCAGTACTTC
j_gene: TRBJ2-4
abundance: once
v_gene: TRBV6-5
d_gene: .

CDR3aa: CAWSMDRSYEQYF
CDR3nt: TGTGCCTGGAGTATGGACAGGTCCTACGAGCAGTACTTC
j_gene: TRBJ2-7
abundance: .
v_gene: TRBV30
d_gene: TRBD1

CDR3aa: CASSEGQAIPGRRDEQYF
CDR3nt: TGTGCCAGCAGTGAGGGGCAGGCCATTCCCGGGCGTCGCGACGAGCAGTACTTC
j_gene: TRBJ2-7
abundance: .
v_gene: TRBV6-1
d_gene: .

CDR3aa: CATSRGSGRNDNEQFF
CDR3nt: TGTGCCACCAGCAGAGGTAGCGGGAGGAACGACAATGAGCAGTTCTTC
j_gene: TRBJ2-1
abundance: .
v_gene: TRBV15
d_gene: TRBD2

CDR3aa: CASSLGQDQETQYF
CDR3nt: TGTGCTAGCAGCTTGGGACAGGACCAAGAGACCCAGTACTTC
j_gene: TRBJ2-5
abundance: .
v_gene: TRBV7-7
d_gene: TRBD1

CDR3aa: CASSPQVGQGYEQFF
CDR3nt: TGTGCCAGTAGTCCCCAGGTTGGGCAGGGCTATGAGCAGTTCTTC
j_gene: TRBJ2-1
abundance: .
v_gene: TRBV19
d_gene: .

CDR3aa: CASSLARGTDYEQYF
CDR3nt: TGCGCCAGCAGCTTGGCACGGGGAACGGACTACGAGCAGTACTTC
j_gene: TRBJ2-7
abundance: .
v_gene: TRBV5-1
d_gene: .

CDR3aa: CATSRERGGWADTQYF
CDR3nt: TGTGCCACCAGCAGAGAGCGGGGGGGTTGGGCAGATACGCAGTATTTT
j_gene: TRBJ2-3
abundance: once
v_gene: TRBV15
d_gene: TRBD2

CDR3aa: CASSLTDWASTDTQYF
CDR3nt: TGTGCCAGCAGCCTCACGGACTGGGCGAGCACAGATACGCAGTATTTT
j_gene: TRBJ2-3
abundance: .
v_gene: TRBV11-2
d_gene: .

CDR3aa: CASGPDRGTDTQYF
CDR3nt: TGTGCCAGCGGACCGGACAGGGGCACAGATACGCAGTATTTT
j_gene: TRBJ2-3
abundance: .
v_gene: TRBV2
d_gene: TRBD1

CDR3aa: CASSLGAGKGEQFF
CDR3nt: TGCGCCAGCAGCTTGGGTGCGGGGAAGGGTGAGCAGTTCTTC
j_gene: TRBJ2-1
abundance: .
v_gene: TRBV5-1
d_gene: .

CDR3aa: CASTAGTGGLAGELFF
CDR3nt: TGTGCCAGCACTGCCGGGACAGGGGGCCTCGCCGGGGAGCTGTTTTTT
j_gene: TRBJ2-2
abundance: .
v_gene: TRBV7-9
d_gene: TRBD1

CDR3aa: CASSLPNREPSTDTQYF
CDR3nt: TGCGCCAGCAGCCTCCCAAACAGGGAACCTAGCACAGATACGCAGTATTTT
j_gene: TRBJ2-3
abundance: .
v_gene: TRBV5-1
d_gene: .

CDR3aa: CASSVGTNHQPQHF
CDR3nt: TGTGCCAGCAGCGTAGGTACAAATCATCAGCCCCAGCATTTT
j_gene: TRBJ1-5
abundance: few
v_gene: TRBV9
d_gene: .

CDR3aa: CASSRTDRGNGYTF
CDR3nt: TGTGCCAGCAGTCGTACCGACAGGGGGAATGGCTACACCTTC
j_gene: TRBJ1-2
abundance: .
v_gene: TRBV6-5
d_gene: TRBD1

CDR3aa: CASSIGAGNQPQHF
CDR3nt: TGTGCCAGTAGTATAGGAGCGGGGAATCAGCCCCAGCATTTT
j_gene: TRBJ1-5
abundance: few
v_gene: TRBV19
d_gene: .

CDR3aa: CASTLGDSAYEQYF
CDR3nt: TGTGCCAGCACCTTAGGAGACTCGGCCTACGAGCAGTACTTC
j_gene: TRBJ2-7
abundance: .
v_gene: TRBV7-9
d_gene: .

CDR3aa: CASSPLRGNTGELFF
CDR3nt: TGTGCCAGCTCACCACTCCGGGGAAACACCGGGGAGCTGTTTTTT
j_gene: TRBJ2-2
abundance: .
v_gene: TRBV18
d_gene: .

CDR3aa: CARSLEAGGKETQYF
CDR3nt: TGTGCCAGAAGCTTGGAAGCGGGGGGCAAAGAGACCCAGTACTTC
j_gene: TRBJ2-5
abundance: .
v_gene: TRBV5-3
d_gene: TRBD2

CDR3aa: CASSPEGANTEAFF
CDR3nt: TGTGCCAGCAGTCCTGAGGGGGCTAACACTGAAGCTTTCTTT
j_gene: TRBJ1-1
abundance: .
v_gene: TRBV27
d_gene: TRBD1

CDR3aa: CASSESVMASSYNEQFF
CDR3nt: TGCGCCAGCAGTGAGTCGGTTATGGCTAGCTCCTACAATGAGCAGTTCTTC
j_gene: TRBJ2-1
abundance: few
v_gene: TRBV10-1
d_gene: .

CDR3aa: CASSVQGAGAHEQYF
CDR3nt: TGTGCCAGCAGCGTCCAGGGTGCTGGCGCACACGAGCAGTACTTC
j_gene: TRBJ2-7
abundance: .
v_gene: TRBV7-9
d_gene: .

CDR3aa: CSAPYPEAFF
CDR3nt: TGCAGTGCTCCCTACCCTGAAGCTTTCTTT
j_gene: TRBJ1-1
abundance: .
v_gene: TRBV20-1
d_gene: .

CDR3aa: CASSFGQGGRYEQYF
CDR3nt: TGTGCCAGCAGCTTTGGACAGGGGGGGCGCTACGAGCAGTACTTC
j_gene: TRBJ2-7
abundance: .
v_gene: TRBV11-2
d_gene: TRBD1

CDR3aa: CASRLTYQETQYF
CDR3nt: TGTGCCAGCAGATTGACATACCAAGAGACCCAGTACTTC
j_gene: TRBJ2-5
abundance: .
v_gene: TRBV28
d_gene: .

CDR3aa: CATSRDRLAGGTDTQYF
CDR3nt: TGTGCCACCAGCAGAGATCGCCTAGCGGGGGGCACAGATACGCAGTATTTT
j_gene: TRBJ2-3
abundance: once
v_gene: TRBV15
d_gene: TRBD2

CDR3aa: CATSEQTGGTEAFF
CDR3nt: TGTGCCACCAGCGAACAGACAGGGGGCACTGAAGCTTTCTTT
j_gene: TRBJ1-1
abundance: few
v_gene: TRBV15
d_gene: TRBD1

CDR3aa: CATRGLSGTFF
CDR3nt: TGTGCCACCAGGGGACTTTCGGGGACTTTCTTT
j_gene: TRBJ1-1
abundance: .
v_gene: TRBV24-1
d_gene: .

CDR3aa: CASSPRTSGGMNTQYF
CDR3nt: TGTGCCAGCAGCCCCCGGACTAGCGGGGGAATGAATACGCAGTATTTT
j_gene: TRBJ2-3
abundance: .
v_gene: TRBV7-9
d_gene: TRBD2

CDR3aa: CASSLTGTGSYNEQFF
CDR3nt: TGTGCCAGCAGCTTAACCGGGACAGGGTCCTACAATGAGCAGTTCTTC
j_gene: TRBJ2-1
abundance: .
v_gene: TRBV5-4
d_gene: TRBD1

CDR3aa: CASSFREGAEAFF
CDR3nt: TGTGCCAGCAGCTTTAGGGAGGGTGCTGAAGCTTTCTTT
j_gene: TRBJ1-1
abundance: .
v_gene: TRBV7-8
d_gene: .

CDR3aa: CATSLTLLAGEPGELFF
CDR3nt: TGTGCCACCAGCCTAACACTGCTAGCGGGAGAACCCGGGGAGCTGTTTTTT
j_gene: TRBJ2-2
abundance: .
v_gene: TRBV15
d_gene: TRBD2

CDR3aa: CASAFGGGTEAFF
CDR3nt: TGTGCCAGCGCTTTCGGGGGAGGGACTGAAGCTTTCTTT
j_gene: TRBJ1-1
abundance: .
v_gene: TRBV6-5
d_gene: .

CDR3aa: CASSPPGLAGGLYNEQFF
CDR3nt: TGTGCCAGCTCACCACCTGGACTAGCGGGGGGACTATACAATGAGCAGTTCTTC
j_gene: TRBJ2-1
abundance: .
v_gene: TRBV18
d_gene: TRBD2

CDR3aa: CASSPLGPEAFF
CDR3nt: TGTGCCAGCAGCCCCCTGGGGCCAGAAGCTTTCTTT
j_gene: TRBJ1-1
abundance: .
v_gene: TRBV14
d_gene: .

CDR3aa: CASSGLQGAADTQYF
CDR3nt: TGTGCCAGCAGTGGATTACAGGGGGCTGCAGATACGCAGTATTTT
j_gene: TRBJ2-3
abundance: .
v_gene: TRBV3-1/TRBV3-2
d_gene: TRBD1

CDR3aa: CASSYRQPNEKLFF
CDR3nt: TGTGCCAGCAGTTACAGACAGCCTAATGAAAAACTGTTTTTT
j_gene: TRBJ1-4
abundance: .
v_gene: TRBV6-5
d_gene: .